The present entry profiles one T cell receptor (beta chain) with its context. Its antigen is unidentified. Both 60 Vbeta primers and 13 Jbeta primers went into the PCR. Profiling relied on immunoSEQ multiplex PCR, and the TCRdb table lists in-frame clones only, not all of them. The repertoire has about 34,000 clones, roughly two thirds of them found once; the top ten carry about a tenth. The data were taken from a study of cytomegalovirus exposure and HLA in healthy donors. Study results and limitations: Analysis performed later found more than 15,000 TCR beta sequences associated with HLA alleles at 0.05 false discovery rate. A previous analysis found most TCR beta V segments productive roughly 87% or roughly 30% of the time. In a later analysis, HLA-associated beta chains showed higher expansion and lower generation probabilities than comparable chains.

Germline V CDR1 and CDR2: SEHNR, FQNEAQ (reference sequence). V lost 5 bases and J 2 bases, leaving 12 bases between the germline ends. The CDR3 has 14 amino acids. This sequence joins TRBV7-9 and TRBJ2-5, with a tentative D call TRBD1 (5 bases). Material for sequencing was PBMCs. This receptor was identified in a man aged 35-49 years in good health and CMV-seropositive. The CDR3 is CASSLTGLQETQYF. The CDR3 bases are TGTGCCAGCAGCCTTACAGGATTGCAAGAGACCCAGTACTTC.